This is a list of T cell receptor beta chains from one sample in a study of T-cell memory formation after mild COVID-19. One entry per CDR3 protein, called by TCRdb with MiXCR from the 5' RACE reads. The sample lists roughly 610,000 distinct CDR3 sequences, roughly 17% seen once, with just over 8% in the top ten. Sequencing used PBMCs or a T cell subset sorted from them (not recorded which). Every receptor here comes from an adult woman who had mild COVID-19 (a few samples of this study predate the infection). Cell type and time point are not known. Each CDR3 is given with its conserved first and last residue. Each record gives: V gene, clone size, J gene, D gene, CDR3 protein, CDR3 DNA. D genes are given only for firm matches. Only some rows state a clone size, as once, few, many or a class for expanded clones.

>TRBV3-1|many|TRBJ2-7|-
CASSQELGSSYEQYF
TGTGCCAGCAGCCAAGAGCTTGGAAGCTCCTACGAGCAGTACTTC
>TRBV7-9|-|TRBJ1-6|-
CASSLMNEISPNSPLHF
TGTGCCAGCAGCTTGATGAATGAGATATCCCCGAATTCACCCCTCCACTTT
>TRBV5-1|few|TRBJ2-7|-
CASSQGGVREQYF
TGCGCCAGCAGCCAAGGAGGGGTTCGCGAGCAGTACTTC
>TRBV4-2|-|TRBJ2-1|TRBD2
CASSQGGLETSNEQFF
TGTGCCAGCAGCCAAGGTGGACTAGAAACTTCAAATGAGCAGTTCTTC
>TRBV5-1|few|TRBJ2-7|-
CASSFQEVSYEQYF
TGCGCCAGCAGCTTCCAGGAGGTCTCCTACGAGCAGTACTTC
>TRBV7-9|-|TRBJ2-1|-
CASSREDSHYDNEQFF
TGTGCCAGCAGCCGAGAGGACAGCCACTATGACAATGAGCAGTTCTTC
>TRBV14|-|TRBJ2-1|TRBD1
CASSYRDSLMGLNEQFF
TGTGCCAGCAGCTATAGGGACAGTTTAATGGGCCTCAATGAGCAGTTCTTC
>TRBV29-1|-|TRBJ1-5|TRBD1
CSVAQGQGQPQHF
TGCAGCGTTGCCCAGGGACAGGGACAACCCCAGCATTTT
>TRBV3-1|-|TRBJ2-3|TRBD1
CASSQAQGASDTQYF
TGTGCCAGCAGCCAGGCCCAGGGGGCATCGGATACGCAGTATTTT
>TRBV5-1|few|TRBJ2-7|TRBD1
CASSFLTPDRGIYEQYF
TGCGCCAGCAGCTTTCTCACTCCTGACAGGGGAATCTACGAGCAGTACTTC